Listed here are 16 T cell receptor beta chains from one sample, sequenced in a study of beta chain features in type 1 diabetes. Regarding the study as a whole: Patients with Type 1 diabetes showed moderately but significantly shorter TCRB CDR3s in all four CD4+ subsets.

These receptors' antigens are unknown. Expressed TCRB transcripts were sequenced after all isolated RNA was converted to cDNA. The protocol was immunoSEQ multiplex PCR, while the TCRdb copy is restricted to in-frame clones and leaves out a portion. The sample comprises 600,000 to 700,000 clones, over 10% of which are singletons, and over 0.1% rests with the top ten. Sequencing was performed on naive CD4+ T cells from blood. These receptors all stem from a man aged 25 to 40 with type 1 diabetes.

V usage is TRBV28 and J usage is TRBJ1-2; TRBD1 is a possible D gene (6 bases). CDR1 is MDHEN and CDR2 is SYDVKM in the germline V gene. Trimming pared 6 bases from V and 2 bases from J, leaving 16 bases between. CDR3 length equals 15 residues. CDR3 coding DNA: TGTGCCAGCAGGTCAGGGACAATGGAAAACTATGGCTACACCTTC. It translates to CASRSGTMENYGYTF.

The CDR3 DNA follows: TGCAGCGTTGAAGGACAGGTGGCAAGAGGCTATGGCTACACCTTC. It codes for CSVEGQVARGYGYTF. This chain joins TRBV29-1 and TRBJ1-2, with TRBD1 as a possible D gene (6 bases). The germline CDR1 and CDR2 sequences are SQVTM and ANQGSEA. The CDR3 consists of 15 residues. Trimming pared 1 base from V and 4 bases from J, leaving 16 bases between.

The rearrangement joins TRBV6-6 to TRBJ1-2; 7 bases agree with TRBD1. The CDR3 extends over 15 amino acids. Germline V gene sequence: CDR1 MNHNY, CDR2 SVGAGI (reference sequence). V gave up 5 bases and J gave up 4 bases; unmatched junction bases: 10. The CDR3 DNA reads TGTGCCAGCAGTACCCACGGACAGGACGGCTATGGCTACACCTTC. Residues: CASSTHGQDGYGYTF.

This clone has only a few counts. The chain couples TRBV6-1 to TRBJ1-6; D is perhaps TRBD1 (6 bases). CDR1 is MNHNS and CDR2 is SASEGT in the germline V gene. Trimming shortened V by 0 bases and J by 7 bases, and 16 bases separated the two germline ends. The CDR3 is 17 amino acids. CDR3 DNA: TGTGCCAGCAGTGAAGCGGGGGGGCACGCGGGGAATTCACCCCTCCACTTT. It translates to CASSEAGGHAGNSPLHF.

In this sample, this clone turned up a few times. The J gene is TRBJ2-3, the V gene TRBV4-3, with D uncertain. CDR1 LGHNA and CDR2 YSLEER come from the germline V gene. CDR3 length equals 17 residues. Deletions cut 0 bases from V and 0 bases from J, with 13 bases between. The CDR3 DNA reads TGCGCCAGCAGCCAAGAATTCGACGGATCTAGCACAGATACGCAGTATTTT. Translation gives CASSQEFDGSSTDTQYF.

This clone was seen a handful of times. The V and J genes are TRBV9 and TRBJ2-1; TRBD1 agrees at 8 bases. The CDR3 is 16 residues long. The V segment lost 4 bases and the J segment 3 bases; nucleotides outside the gene matches: 9. Looked up from germline, CDR1 is SGDLS and CDR2 is YYNGEE. The DNA for the CDR3 is TGTGCCAGCAGCCCTGCAGGGGACAGGTACTACAATGAGCAGTTCTTC. It codes for CASSPAGDRYYNEQFF.

J is TRBJ2-7 and V is TRBV11-2; D not certain. With 5 bases removed from V and 6 bases from J, the gap between germline ends came to 20 bases. The CDR3 length is 15 residues. Germline CDR1 reads SGHAT; CDR2 reads FQNNGV. The CDR3 here is CASSVILESSSEQYF. The CDR3 DNA reads TGTGCCAGCAGCGTAATCTTGGAAAGTTCGTCCGAGCAGTACTTC.

This chain connects TRBV4-2 to TRBJ2-1, with TRBD2 identical over 12 bases. The CDR3 sequence is 16 residues long. The J segment lost 8 bases and the V segment lost 3 bases, leaving 8 bases of the junction unmatched. From germline, CDR1 is LGHNA and CDR2 YNFKEQ. CDR3 nucleotides: TGTGCCAGCAGCCAGGTGACTAGCGGGGGACCGTATGAGCAGTTCTTC. It specifies CASSQVTSGGPYEQFF.

The chain recombines TRBV7-3 with TRBJ2-2, with 11 positions matching TRBD2. Germline CDR1 is SGHTA and CDR2 is FQGTGA. CDR3 length: 17 residues. V dropped 3 bases and J dropped 0; count of bases not matched to a gene: 3. In DNA, the CDR3 is TGTGCCAGCAGCTTCACTAGCGGGGGCGCGAACACCGGGGAGCTGTTTTTT. Amino acid sequence: CASSFTSGGANTGELFF.

A few counts support this clone. The chain carries TRBV7-2 and TRBJ1-1, with 7 positions matching TRBD1. The germline V gene encodes CDR1 SGHTA and CDR2 FQGNSA. Trimming cost V 5 bases and J 6 bases; bases outside gene matches: 6. There are 13 residues in the CDR3. The DNA of the CDR3 is TGTGCCAGCAGCCACCATGACAGGGCTGAAGCTTTCTTT. Its protein product is CASSHHDRAEAFF.

The chain couples TRBV4-1 to TRBJ2-5; possibly TRBD1 for D (6 bases). The V and J ends lost 4 bases and 1 base respectively, with 10 bases between them. The V gene's germline CDR1 is MGHRA and CDR2 YSYEKL. The CDR3 is 14 amino acids. The CDR3 nucleotides read TGCGCCAGCAGCCTAGGACAGTCCCAAGAGACCCAGTACTTC. Translation: CASSLGQSQETQYF.

The chain carries TRBV7-2 and TRBJ2-7; D is unclear. The germline gives CDR1 SGHTA, CDR2 FQGNSA. The CDR3 consists of 16 residues. The V and J ends lost 5 bases and 7 bases respectively, with 24 bases between them. The CDR3 coding sequence is TGTGCCAGCAGCACAGACTCCGACCCACTGCGATGGGAGCAGTACTTC. Protein product: CASSTDSDPLRWEQYF.

About this clone: The identical CDR3 is also encoded by other nucleotide sequences in the sample. The chain uses TRBV5-1 and TRBJ1-1; D may be TRBD1 (6 bases). Trimming shortened V by 0 bases and J by 0 bases, and 6 bases separated the two germline ends. CDR1 SGHRS and CDR2 YFSETQ come from the germline V gene. The CDR3 is 14 residues long. CDR3 DNA sequence: TGCGCCAGCAGCTTGGACAGGGTGAACACTGAAGCTTTCTTT. Protein sequence: CASSLDRVNTEAFF.

This sequence joins TRBV7-2 and TRBJ2-5; a possible D gene is TRBD1 (6 bases). With 5 bases removed from V and 2 bases from J, the gap between germline ends came to 9 bases. Germline CDR1 and CDR2: SGHTA and FQGNSA. The CDR3 sequence is 13 residues long. CDR3 protein: CASSPGQQETQYF. CDR3 coding DNA: TGTGCCAGCAGCCCTGGACAGCAAGAGACCCAGTACTTC.

The CDR3 spells CASSFAWGSEQYF. As DNA, the CDR3 is TGTGCCAGCAGCTTCGCCTGGGGGAGCGAGCAGTACTTC. The V and J genes are TRBV11-1 and TRBJ2-7, with D perhaps TRBD1 or TRBD2 (5 bases each). The CDR3 has 13 amino acids. The germline V gene encodes CDR1 SGHAT and CDR2 FQDESV (reference sequence). V lost 3 bases to trimming and J lost 6 bases, with 12 bases between them.

As concerns this clone: Other DNA sequences from this sample encode an identical CDR3 as well. This sequence joins TRBV30 and TRBJ2-5; tentative D call: TRBD2 (6 bases). CDR3 length: 13 amino acids. Germline V gene lookup returns CDR1 GTSNPN and CDR2 SVGIG (reference sequence). V was shortened by 3 bases and J by 1 base, with 9 bases between the two germline ends. The CDR3 loop reads CAWRGGLQETQYF. The DNA of the CDR3 is TGTGCCTGGAGGGGGGGTCTCCAAGAGACCCAGTACTTC.